Detailed here is one T cell receptor (beta chain). Its antigen is not yet known. No quality values exist for individual bases; no much larger clone is one base distant. TCR beta CDR3 regions were sequenced from DNA using the immunoSEQ Assay. Per the source publication's procedure: To compute T cell density, TCR beta template counts were normalized to usable DNA, which was estimated by amplifying housekeeping genes. Richness was estimated using the preseqR package, with extrapolation to 400,000 templates for PBMC samples and to 120,000 templates for tissue samples. Clonality was calculated as one minus Pielou's evenness. Differential abundance testing on productive amino-acid clonotypes, with a minimum total count of 5 and an alpha of 0.1, was used to identify tissue-enriched TCRs. The Jaccard Index and the Morisita Overlap Index were used to measure how much the repertoires overlapped between compartments. GLIPH grouped TCR beta CDR3s together with public tetramer-defined viral CDR3s, and a viral motif had to include at least three viral sequences and also show V-gene enrichment. TCRdb holds this immuneACCESS table with in-frame rearrangements only. Some clones are missing; in checked studies, unresolved V genes explain under half, and the rest has no known cause. The V and J calls and clone size were taken over from that table, and D and trimming were inferred from the DNA. The sample data list around 41,000 clones, and around nine tenths of these were observed just once. About 2.8% of the sample belongs to the ten largest clones.

This sample stems from a study of T cells in localized non-small cell lung cancer (dated by TCRdb to 2018 to 2021). About the study as a whole: Comparing tumors with uninvolved tumor-adjacent lungs, the study looked at the T cell repertoires of around 250 patients with early-stage NSCLC. The cohort comprised approximately 240 treatment-naïve NSCLC patients with resected, localized lung tumors. NSCLC patients had a mean age of approximately 70 years, and 120 to 150 were male and around 99 female. Broad study findings and their caveats: Of the top 100 tumor clones, a median of roughly 57 were detected in paired uninvolved adjacent lung; 28 were also among that lung's top 100. Because multi-region tumor sequencing was not done, intratumor heterogeneity could not be ruled out. Longer overall survival was associated with higher blood T cell density, whereas shorter survival was associated with higher adjacent-lung clonality. Because the study design was exploratory, TCR variables were selected using unadjusted p-values without false-discovery rate correction. Uninvolved tumor-adjacent lung showed the highest T cell clonality, higher than tumor, which suggests more focused antigenic responses in the adjacent lung.

At diagnosis, peripheral blood, uninvolved tumor-adjacent lung and tumor were collected and stored as a combination of fresh-frozen and FFPE material. Blood samples were analyzed as peripheral blood mononuclear cells for TCR repertoire profiling. Trimming at the junction amounts to 1 base on V and 7 bases on J, and the germline ends lie 13 bases apart. From cysteine to phenylalanine, the CDR3 is 15 amino acids long. Only the CDR3 region is kept as DNA, spanning 45 bases read in frame from base 1. The germline V gene encodes CDR1 SGHVT and CDR2 SQSDAQ. This sequence was found in a female donor aged 60 or older with stage I squamous cell lung carcinoma. Sequencing used peripheral blood, obtained before any cancer treatment. Recombination joined TRBV7-4 with TRBJ1-4; TRBD1 might be the D gene, on 5 matching bases. At the DNA level, the sequence is TGTGCCAGCAGCTTAGGGGCAGGGAACGTTGAAAAACTGTTTTTT. It encodes CASSLGAGNVEKLFF.